This entry lists 29 T cell receptor beta chains sequenced from one sample in a study of blood T cell repertoires in COVID-19. The assay was immunoSEQ multiplex PCR, and TCRdb's table has in-frame clones only and misses some. The sample yields over 100,000 clones, more than 90% seen once. The source material was peripheral blood. Receptors originate from a woman between 50 and 59 years old with COVID-19, enrolled during active disease.

The gene calls are TRBV19 and TRBJ2-1, with D perhaps matching TRBD2 (5 bases). From germline, CDR1 is LNHDA and CDR2 SQIVND (reference sequence). The CDR3 length is 13 residues. The V gene lost 1 base and the J gene lost 6 bases, with 7 bases spanning the gap. The CDR3 loop reads CASSIARGNEQFF. CDR3 bases: TGTGCCAGTAGTATAGCTCGGGGCAATGAGCAGTTCTTC. Drawing the rest from reference TRBV19 and TRBJ2-1, the complete variable domain is DGGITQSPKYLFRKEGQNVTLSCEQNLNHDAMYWYRQDPGQGLRLIYYSQIVNDFQKGDIAEGYSVSREKKESFPLTVTSAQKNPTAFYLCASSIARGNEQFFGPGTRLTVL.

This chain connects TRBV9 to TRBJ1-1; 8 bases fit TRBD1. The V gene's germline CDR1 is SGDLS and CDR2 YYNGEE. There are 14 residues in the CDR3. Trimming took 1 base from V and 4 from J; bases not matched to a gene: 3. CDR3 residues: CASSVYDRGTEAFF. Written as DNA, the CDR3 is TGTGCCAGCAGCGTATATGACAGGGGCACTGAAGCTTTCTTT.

CDR3 sequence (DNA): TGTGCCAGCAGCCAACTAACAGGGTCCTATGGCTACACCTTC. It translates to CASSQLTGSYGYTF. The genes are TRBV3-1 (or the pseudogene TRBV3-2) and TRBJ1-2, with D maybe TRBD1 (6 bases). V lost 2 bases and J lost 4, with 11 bases in between. The CDR3 is 14 amino acids. Germline-derived CDR1 and CDR2 are LGHDT and YNNKEL (reference sequence).

This CDR3 reads CASSNAGFGTDTQYF. DNA of the CDR3: TGTGCCAGCAGCAACGCGGGGTTCGGCACAGATACGCAGTATTTT. The chain links TRBV7-6 to TRBJ2-3; TRBD2 is a possible D gene (6 bases). V was clipped by 5 bases and J by 1 base, with 13 bases between them. The CDR3 is made up of 15 amino acids. Germline V gene lookup returns CDR1 SGHVS and CDR2 FNYEAQ.

Turning to this clone: Other DNA sequences in the same sample also yield this CDR3. The V call is TRBV30, the J call TRBJ1-1; D is possibly TRBD1 (6 bases). This CDR3 is built from 13 residues. Germline V gene sequence: CDR1 GTSNPN, CDR2 SVGIG (reference sequence). Trimming pared 1 base from V and 1 base from J, leaving 7 bases between. The CDR3 DNA reads TGTGCCTGGAGTGGACAGGCGAACACTGAAGCTTTCTTT. The encoded protein is CAWSGQANTEAFF.

This chain's CDR3 is CASSQTKRQGFGGYTF. The CDR3 DNA sequence: TGTGCCAGCAGCCAAACTAAAAGACAGGGGTTCGGTGGCTACACCTTC. The chain carries TRBV3-1 (or the pseudogene TRBV3-2) and TRBJ1-2, with 8 bases matching TRBD1. CDR1 is LGHDT, CDR2 YNNKEL, per germline (reference sequence). The CDR3 consists of 16 residues. After removal of 2 bases from V and 7 bases from J, the junction contained 12 bases not matched to a gene.

The V call is TRBV25-1, the J call TRBJ2-3, with D hard to call. Trimming removed 5 bases at V and 3 bases at J, with 9 bases between. CDR1 and CDR2 (germline): MGHDK, SYGVNS. The CDR3 runs to 13 residues. In DNA form, the CDR3 reads TGTGCCAGCAGTCAGTCGTTAACAGATACGCAGTATTTT. Translated, it gives CASSQSLTDTQYF. The whole variable domain, filled in from reference TRBV25-1 and TRBJ2-3, reads EADIYQTPRYLVIGTGKKITLECSQTMGHDKMYWYQQDPGMELHLIHYSYGVNSTEKGDLSSESTVSRIRTEHFPLTLESARPSHTSQYLCASSQSLTDTQYFGPGTRLTVL.

This clone was seen once. The same CDR3 is also encoded by other DNA sequences in this sample. The chain employs TRBV10-2 and TRBJ2-1; D may be TRBD2 (5 bases). V shed 2 bases and J shed 4 bases, with 6 bases lying between them. The CDR3 covers 13 residues. The germline CDR1 and CDR2 sequences are WSHSY and SAAADI. The CDR3 sequence is CASSERGYNEQFF. The CDR3 DNA follows: TGCGCCAGCAGTGAGCGGGGTTACAATGAGCAGTTCTTC.

The chain employs TRBV5-8 and TRBJ1-1, with D possibly TRBD1 on 5 matching bases. Germline CDR1 and CDR2: SGHTS and YDEGEE. The CDR3 consists of 15 residues. The V end lost 0 bases, the J end lost 6 bases, and 15 bases lay between the germline ends. The CDR3 nucleotides read TGTGCCAGCAGCTTGGCCGACGGGGGGTATGCTGAAGCTTTCTTT. Translating it yields CASSLADGGYAEAFF.

The V gene is TRBV11-2, the J gene TRBJ1-2, with D unclear. From germline, CDR1 is SGHAT and CDR2 FQNNGV. Between the trimmed V and J ends, which lost 2 bases and 6 bases, there was a span of 13 bases. The CDR3 is 14 residues long. In nucleotides, the CDR3 is TGTGCCAGCAGCTTAAGCGGGGTATGGAATGGCTACACCTTC. This sequence encodes CASSLSGVWNGYTF.

The V and J genes are TRBV6-5 and TRBJ2-2; weak D call: TRBD1 (6 bases). The V end was cut by 11 bases, the J end by 1 base, with 11 bases between. This CDR3 contains 13 residues. Germline CDR1 MNHEY, CDR2 SVGAGI. CDR3 bases: TGTGCCGGGGGACATAGGAACACCGGGGAGCTGTTTTTT. Translating gives CAGGHRNTGELFF.

The V gene is TRBV6-5, the J gene TRBJ1-1; D call uncertain. From germline, CDR1 is MNHEY and CDR2 SVGAGI. The CDR3 has 13 residues. V lost 9 bases, J lost 1 base, and 12 bases lay in between. CDR3 nucleotides: TGTGCCAGTTATAACGAGGGGAACACTGAAGCTTTCTTT. This gives the protein CASYNEGNTEAFF.

This chain connects TRBV11-2 to TRBJ1-3, with D unresolved. The V gene's germline CDR1 is SGHAT and CDR2 FQNNGV. V was trimmed by 1 base and J by 5 bases, leaving 6 bases between them. The CDR3 is 13 residues long. CDR3 in DNA: TGTGCCAGCAGCTTAGGCAACAGAAACACCATATATTTT. Its protein product is CASSLGNRNTIYF. Looking up the rest from reference TRBV11-2 and TRBJ1-3 gives the full variable domain: EAGVAQSPRYKIIEKRQSVAFWCNPISGHATLYWYQQILGQGPKLLIQFQNNGVVDDSQLPKDRFSAERLKGVDSTLKIQPAKLEDSAVYLCASSLGNRNTIYFGEGSWLTVV.

V is TRBV10-3 and J is TRBJ1-4; D is perhaps TRBD1 (6 bases). The CDR3 length is 13 residues. Germline V gives CDR1 ENHRY, CDR2 SYGVKD. V lost 2 bases, J lost 10 bases, and 11 bases lay in between. CDR3 loop: CAISETGRAKLFF. CDR3 sequence (DNA): TGTGCCATCAGTGAGACAGGGAGGGCAAAACTGTTTTTT.

The CDR3 here is CSARGEVRSSTF. The CDR3 DNA reads TGCAGCGCCCGAGGGGAGGTCCGAAGTTCGACCTTC. This chain joins TRBV29-1 and TRBJ1-2, with a possible D match to TRBD1 (5 bases). The germline gives CDR1 SQVTM, CDR2 ANQGSEA. Trimming pared 7 bases from V and 14 bases from J, leaving 23 bases between. The CDR3 is 12 amino acids.

J is TRBJ2-2 and V is TRBV6-1, with TRBD2 identical over 9 bases. This CDR3 comprises 15 residues. V dropped 7 bases and J dropped 2; count of bases not matched to a gene: 5. Germline values: CDR1 MNHNS, CDR2 SASEGT. CDR3 amino acids: CASNTGTSNTGELFF. CDR3 coding DNA: TGTGCCAGCAATACCGGGACTAGCAACACCGGGGAGCTGTTTTTT.

The chain employs TRBV5-1 and TRBJ1-1; TRBD1 matches at 8 bases. The CDR3 totals 14 residues. CDR1 is SGHRS and CDR2 is YFSETQ in the germline V gene. V shed 2 bases and J 2 bases; nucleotides not matched to a gene: 2. DNA for the CDR3: TGCGCCAGCAGCTTACAGGGGGTAAACACTGAAGCTTTCTTT. It specifies CASSLQGVNTEAFF.

This rearrangement joins TRBV18 to TRBJ2-1, with 10 bases lining up with TRBD2. V shed 2 bases, J shed 4 bases, and the junction held 2 bases outside the gene matches. There are 15 residues in the CDR3. CDR1 KGHSH and CDR2 LQKENI come from the germline V gene. The CDR3 here is CASSPYSGGYNEQFF. DNA of the CDR3: TGTGCCAGCTCACCATATAGCGGGGGGTACAATGAGCAGTTCTTC. The full variable domain, its missing parts supplied by reference TRBV18 and TRBJ2-1, is NAGVMQNPRHLVRRRGQEARLRCSPMKGHSHVYWYRQLPEEGLKFMVYLQKENIIDESGMPKERFSAEFPKEGPSILRIQQVVRGDSAAYFCASSPYSGGYNEQFFGPGTRLTVL.

The chain joins TRBV11-2 to TRBJ2-1, with a possible D match to TRBD1 (5 bases). Trimming left V 3 bases short and J 5 bases short, with 11 bases between. This CDR3 region has 14 residues. Per germline, CDR1 SGHAT and CDR2 FQNNGV. CDR3 bases: TGTGCCAGCAGCTTGACAGCGCCCGACAATGAGCAGTTCTTC. This codes for CASSLTAPDNEQFF.

The genes are TRBV6-6 and TRBJ2-1, with 8 positions matching TRBD1. This CDR3 has 14 residues. Germline trimming cut 7 bases from V and 8 bases from J; bases unmatched to any gene: 10. Germline CDR1 and CDR2: MNHNY and SVGAGI (reference sequence). CDR3: CASKMGQETDEQFF. Written as DNA, the CDR3 is TGTGCCAGCAAGATGGGACAGGAGACGGATGAGCAGTTCTTC.

CDR3 in amino acids: CASSRTLGEQFF. CDR3 sequence (DNA): TGCGCCAGCAGCAGGACTTTGGGTGAGCAGTTCTTC. The chain joins TRBV5-1 to TRBJ2-1; a weak D match, TRBD2 (5 bases). V lost 4 bases and J 9 bases, leaving 11 bases between the germline ends. The length of the CDR3 is 12 residues. Germline V gene lookup returns CDR1 SGHRS and CDR2 YFSETQ.

The chain uses TRBV7-2 and TRBJ2-3, with 7 bases that match TRBD2. The CDR3 is 15 amino acids. CDR1 SGHTA and CDR2 FQGNSA come from the germline V gene. With 3 bases clipped from V and 0 bases from J, the junction kept 3 bases outside the gene matches. This CDR3 reads CASSFGGVSTDTQYF. Here the CDR3 DNA reads TGTGCCAGCAGCTTTGGGGGGGTTAGCACAGATACGCAGTATTTT. The full variable domain, completed using reference TRBV7-2 and TRBJ2-3, is GAGVSQSPSNKVTEKGKDVELRCDPISGHTALYWYRQSLGQGLEFLIYFQGNSAPDKSGLPSDRFSAERTGGSVSTLTIQRTQQEDSAVYLCASSFGGVSTDTQYFGPGTRLTVL.

The J gene is TRBJ1-6, the V gene TRBV20-1; no definite D call. The CDR3 covers 10 residues. V shed 0 bases and J shed 12 bases, with 3 bases lying between them. Per germline, CDR1 DFQATT and CDR2 SNEGSKA (reference sequence). The CDR3 is CSARDRPLHF. CDR3 bases: TGCAGTGCTAGAGATAGACCCCTCCACTTT.

This clone was seen a single time. The genes are TRBV5-6 and TRBJ1-2; D gene uncertain. Trimming left V 6 bases short and J 4 bases short, with 19 bases between. In germline, CDR1 is SGHDT, CDR2 YYEEEE. The CDR3 covers 15 residues. The CDR3 loop reads CASIGTGLEGYGYTF. DNA for the CDR3: TGTGCCAGCATCGGTACCGGACTTGAGGGCTATGGCTACACCTTC.

This rearrangement joins TRBV19 to TRBJ1-2, with 7 bases aligning to TRBD1. The CDR3 is 14 residues long. Unmatched junction bases numbered 5, after V lost 5 bases and J lost 2 bases. CDR1 and CDR2 (germline): LNHDA, SQIVND (reference sequence). CDR3 in amino acids: CASSPRGGNYGYTF. In nucleotides, the CDR3 is TGTGCCAGTAGTCCTCGAGGGGGCAACTATGGCTACACCTTC.

The J gene is TRBJ1-6, the V gene TRBV5-8; perhaps TRBD1 as D (6 bases). V was pared by 7 bases and J by 2 bases, with 16 bases between. The CDR3 covers 16 residues. Germline V CDR1 and CDR2: SGHTS, YDEGEE. The CDR3 DNA reads TGTGCCAGCCTTCCCCGACAGGTACCCTATAATTCACCCCTCCACTTT. Amino acids: CASLPRQVPYNSPLHF.

J is TRBJ2-7 and V is TRBV3-1 (or the pseudogene TRBV3-2); 11 bases map to TRBD2. The V gene's germline CDR1 is LGHDT and CDR2 YNNKEL (reference sequence). The CDR3 is 19 residues long. The trim removed 2 bases at V and 3 bases at J, leaving 15 bases unmatched. The CDR3: CASSQNMPGLADHYYEQYF. In nucleotides, the CDR3 is TGTGCCAGCAGCCAAAATATGCCGGGACTAGCGGATCACTACTACGAGCAGTACTTC.

This clone was recorded only once. J is TRBJ2-1 and V is TRBV7-9; TRBD2 agrees at 7 bases. With 2 bases clipped from V and 7 bases from J, the junction kept 11 bases outside the gene matches. Looked up from germline, CDR1 is SEHNR and CDR2 is FQNEAQ (reference sequence). The CDR3 has 16 residues. The CDR3 sequence is CASSLNRMGGGNEQFF. CDR3 DNA: TGTGCCAGCAGCTTAAATCGAATGGGCGGGGGAAATGAGCAGTTCTTC.

The chain is built from TRBV28 and TRBJ1-1; the D is unclear. V shed 2 bases and J shed 3 bases, with 7 bases lying between them. The CDR3 contains 13 residues. CDR1 and CDR2 (germline): MDHEN, SYDVKM. CDR3 loop: CASSLQTDTEAFF. DNA of the CDR3: TGTGCCAGCAGTTTACAGACTGACACTGAAGCTTTCTTT.